The 17 T cell receptor beta chains in this list originate from one sample, sequenced in a study of cytomegalovirus exposure and HLA in healthy donors. The PCR used 60 Vbeta and 13 Jbeta primers. Profiled with immunoSEQ multiplex PCR; TCRdb holds only in-frame clones, not every one. This sample contains 80,000 to 95,000 clones. Sequenced sample: PBMCs. Source of these receptors: a woman in her twenties or thirties in good health and CMV-seronegative.

This chain's CDR3 is CASSPKAGATDTQYF. The CDR3 nucleotides are TGTGCCAGCTCACCAAAAGCGGGGGCCACAGATACGCAGTATTTT. The chain has TRBV18 and TRBJ2-3, with TRBD2 matching over 8 bases. V trimming: 2 bases; J trimming: 2 bases; junction bases outside the gene matches: 3. The CDR3 spans 15 residues. CDR1 is KGHSH and CDR2 is LQKENI in the germline V gene.

This chain connects TRBV30 to TRBJ2-3; maybe TRBD1 (5 bases). Trimming pared 0 bases from V and 7 bases from J, leaving 8 bases between. The CDR3 runs to 12 residues. CDR1 and CDR2 from the germline V gene are GTSNPN and SVGIG (reference sequence). The CDR3: CAWSVHRNTQYF. The CDR3 nucleotides read TGTGCCTGGAGTGTACACAGGAATACGCAGTATTTT.

V usage is TRBV4-1 and J usage is TRBJ2-1; D call uncertain. The length of the CDR3 is 15 residues. CDR1 is MGHRA and CDR2 is YSYEKL in the germline V gene. Trimming stripped 0 bases from V and 0 bases from J, with 6 bases between. The CDR3 nucleotides are TGCGCCAGCAGCCAAGATCCTAGCTCCTACAATGAGCAGTTCTTC. It is translated as CASSQDPSSYNEQFF.

A note on this clone: Other nucleotide sequences in the sample specify the same CDR3. The chain has TRBV19 and TRBJ1-2; a weak D match, TRBD1 (6 bases). Germline CDR1 and CDR2: LNHDA and SQIVND (reference sequence). The CDR3 totals 13 residues. V was clipped by 6 bases and J by 6 bases, with 14 bases between them. The DNA of the CDR3 is TGTGCCAGTAGCTCTCGGCAGGGGAATGGCTACACCTTC. This encodes CASSSRQGNGYTF.

The rearrangement links TRBV18 to TRBJ2-7, with a tentative D call TRBD2 (6 bases). The germline V gene encodes CDR1 KGHSH and CDR2 LQKENI. The CDR3 spans 12 residues. V gave up 3 bases and J gave up 6 bases, with 9 bases separating them. CDR3 DNA: TGTGCCAGCTCACCCTCGGGAGTCGAGCAGTACTTC. Its translation is CASSPSGVEQYF.

The gene calls are TRBV4-1 and TRBJ1-1; D perhaps matches TRBD1 (5 bases). The length of the CDR3 is 14 residues. Germline lookup yields CDR1 MGHRA and CDR2 YSYEKL. V shed 1 base and J shed 2 bases, with 8 bases lying between them. The CDR3 bases are TGCGCCAGCAGCCAAGTCAGGGATAACACTGAAGCTTTCTTT. Translated, it gives CASSQVRDNTEAFF.

Comment on this clone: Mismatch with germline at one junction end may stem from a read error. The V call is TRBV5-6, the J call TRBJ1-5, with 7 bases fitting TRBD1. The germline CDR1 and CDR2 sequences are SGHDT and YYEEEE. The CDR3 spans 13 residues. CDR3 loop: CASSMGQNQHQHF. CDR3 bases: TGTGCCAGCAGCATGGGACAGAACCAGCACCAGCATTTT. Full variable domain (rest looked up from reference TRBV5-6 and TRBJ1-5): DAGVTQSPTHLIKTRGQQVTLRCSPKSGHDTVSWYQQALGQGPQFIFQYYEEEERQRGNFPDRFSGHQFPNYSSELNVNALLLGDSALYLCASSMGQNQHQHFGDGTRLSIL.

The chain recombines TRBV6-6 with TRBJ2-7; 7 nucleotides align to TRBD2. Trimming cost V 8 bases and J 2 bases; bases outside gene matches: 6. The CDR3 runs to 13 residues. The V gene's germline CDR1 is MNHNY and CDR2 SVGAGI (reference sequence). The CDR3 here is CASAASGAYEQYF. In DNA form, the CDR3 reads TGTGCCAGCGCGGCTAGCGGAGCCTACGAGCAGTACTTC.

V and J are TRBV6-1 and TRBJ2-1; 10 nucleotides agree with TRBD2. This CDR3 spans 15 amino acids. The ends lost 1 base at V and 5 bases at J; junction bases unmatched: 2. Germline V CDR1 and CDR2: MNHNS, SASEGT. The CDR3 DNA is TGTGCCAGCAGTGAAGTAGCGGGGGGTAACAATGAGCAGTTCTTC. It specifies CASSEVAGGNNEQFF.

The CDR3 loop is CASSPGGLGAYEQYF. CDR3 coding DNA: TGCGCCAGCAGCCCGGGAGGACTAGGGGCTTACGAGCAGTACTTC. The rearrangement joins TRBV5-1 to TRBJ2-7, with TRBD2 matching 7 bases. Germline V gene lookup returns CDR1 SGHRS and CDR2 YFSETQ. CDR3 length equals 15 residues. V was clipped by 4 bases and J by 4 bases; unmatched bases: 11.

The chain uses TRBV5-1 and TRBJ1-1; no clear D. Between the trimmed V and J ends, which lost 2 bases and 1 base, there was a span of 6 bases. The CDR3 length is 13 residues. Germline lookup yields CDR1 SGHRS and CDR2 YFSETQ. CDR3 DNA: TGCGCCAGCAGCTTCCGGGGGAACACTGAAGCTTTCTTT. Residues: CASSFRGNTEAFF.

The CDR3 nucleotides read TGTGCCAGCGAGAGAGGGACTAGCGGGAGTAATGAGCAGTTCTTC. Protein: CASERGTSGSNEQFF. The rearrangement joins TRBV2 to TRBJ2-1, with 14 bases that match TRBD2. Losses at the gene ends were 8 bases for V and 7 bases for J; bases not matched to a gene: 7. This CDR3 is 15 amino acids long. Germline V CDR1 and CDR2: SNHLY, FYNNEI. Full variable domain (remainder filled in from reference TRBV2 and TRBJ2-1): EPEVTQTPSHQVTQMGQEVILRCVPISNHLYFYWYRQILGQKVEFLVSFYNNEISEKSEIFDDQFSVERPDGSNFTLKIRSTKLEDSAMYFCASERGTSGSNEQFFGPGTRLTVL.

V and J are TRBV4-1 and TRBJ1-1; no clear D. Germline V gene lookup returns CDR1 MGHRA and CDR2 YSYEKL. This CDR3 has 15 amino acids. Trimming took off 0 bases at V and 4 bases at J, with 12 bases between the two ends. CDR3 in DNA: TGCGCCAGCAGCCAAGATCGAACCCCGGGCACTGAAGCTTTCTTT. It is translated as CASSQDRTPGTEAFF.

The chain combines TRBV27 with TRBJ1-1; D is undetermined. Germline loops: CDR1 MNHEY, CDR2 SMNVEV (reference sequence). Between the trimmed V and J ends, which lost 3 bases and 6 bases, there was a span of 17 bases. The CDR3 totals 15 residues. Here the CDR3 reads CASSFRLRPVAEAFF. The CDR3 bases are TGTGCCAGCAGTTTCCGACTCAGACCCGTAGCTGAAGCTTTCTTT.

The rearrangement links TRBV20-1 to TRBJ2-3; D remains ambiguous. The CDR3 has 11 amino acids. Trimming removed 0 bases at V and 7 bases at J, with 5 bases between. Per germline, CDR1 DFQATT and CDR2 SNEGSKA (reference sequence). CDR3 region: CSAREFNTQYF. Here the CDR3 DNA reads TGCAGTGCTAGAGAATTCAATACGCAGTATTTT.

V and J are TRBV6-5 and TRBJ2-7; D is possibly TRBD2 (6 bases). This CDR3 is 14 amino acids long. Trimming took 6 bases from V and 2 from J, leaving 14 bases between them. CDR1 and CDR2 (germline): MNHEY, SVGAGI. The CDR3 DNA is TGTGCCAGCAGGGGGTTTAGCGGAGCCTACGAGCAGTACTTC. Protein: CASRGFSGAYEQYF.

The chain links TRBV18 to TRBJ1-2; 7 nucleotides agree with TRBD1. Per the germline V gene, CDR1 is KGHSH and CDR2 is LQKENI. The J segment lost 4 bases and the V segment lost 3 bases, leaving 14 bases of the junction unmatched. The CDR3 runs 17 residues. CDR3 amino acids: CASSPTTGPRGGYGYTF. For the CDR3, the DNA is TGTGCCAGCTCACCGACGACAGGGCCTCGAGGAGGCTATGGCTACACCTTC. The whole variable domain, remainder taken from reference TRBV18 and TRBJ1-2, is NAGVMQNPRHLVRRRGQEARLRCSPMKGHSHVYWYRQLPEEGLKFMVYLQKENIIDESGMPKERFSAEFPKEGPSILRIQQVVRGDSAAYFCASSPTTGPRGGYGYTFGSGTRLTVV.